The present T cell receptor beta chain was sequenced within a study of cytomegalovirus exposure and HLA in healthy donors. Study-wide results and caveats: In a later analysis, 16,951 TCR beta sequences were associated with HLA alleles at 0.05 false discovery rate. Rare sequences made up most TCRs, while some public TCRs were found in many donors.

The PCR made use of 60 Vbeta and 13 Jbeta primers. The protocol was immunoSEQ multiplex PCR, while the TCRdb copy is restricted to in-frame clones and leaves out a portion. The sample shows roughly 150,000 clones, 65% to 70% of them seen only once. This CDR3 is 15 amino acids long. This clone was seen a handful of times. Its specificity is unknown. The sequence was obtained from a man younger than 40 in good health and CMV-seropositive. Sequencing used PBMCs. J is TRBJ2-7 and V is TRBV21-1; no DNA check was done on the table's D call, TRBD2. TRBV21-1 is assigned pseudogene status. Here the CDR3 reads CASRGVAAWIDEQYF. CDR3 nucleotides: TGTGCCAGCAGGGGAGTGGCTGCCTGGATCGACGAGCAGTACTTC.